This TCR beta chain was identified during a study of HIV-infected patients and healthy controls. At the level of the study: The CD4:CD8 ratio increased slightly in early therapy, but CD8 counts showed no consistent change. Study-level findings and limits: Treated samples reflected only about three months of therapy, arguably too short to observe immune reconstitution.

Roughly three months, about 14 weeks, into antiretroviral therapy, follow-up blood was collected. Whole blood was used without fractionation, so all unsorted peripheral T cells were included. This clonotype was counted between two and nine times. Its antigen is as yet unknown. CDR1 SGHVS and CDR2 FQNEAQ come from the germline V gene. CDR3 length: 14 amino acids. V was clipped by 1 base and J by 4 bases, with 11 bases between them. Reverse transcription used 500 to 550 ng RNA and constant-region primers for alpha and beta. Alpha and beta chain libraries were made separately by chain-specific third strand synthesis with multiplexing indices. A 5' RACE adapter with a random hexamer and the SP2 primer site was joined to cDNA. A 12-nucleotide barcode per molecule came from two concatenated random hexamers added pre-amplification. TCRdb reprocessed the 5' RACE reads via MiXCR and lists one record per CDR3 protein. The data hold some 8,900 distinct CDR3 sequences, with approximately 9.1% observed a single time.

This TCR came from an adult with HIV infection. The source was blood, collected during antiretroviral therapy. The chain is built from TRBV7-8 and TRBJ2-7; no clear D gene. This CDR3 reads CASSLVALGYEQYF. The CDR3 DNA reads as TGTGCCAGCAGCTTAGTCGCTCTCGGGTACGAGCAGTACTTC.